Listed here are 23 T cell receptor beta chains from one sample, sequenced in a study of blood T cell repertoires in COVID-19. Sequencing used immunoSEQ multiplex PCR; TCRdb keeps in-frame clones, though not all of them. The table includes about 300,000 clones, around 90% detected once. Sequenced: peripheral blood. Receptors originate from a man between 65 and 85 years old with acute or convalescent COVID-19.

This clone showed up just once. The chain uses TRBV3-1 (or the pseudogene TRBV3-2) and TRBJ2-7; TRBD2 matches 7 bases. V gave up 1 base and J gave up 0 bases; unmatched junction bases: 6. The length of the CDR3 is 16 residues. Per germline, CDR1 LGHDT and CDR2 YNNKEL (reference sequence). The CDR3 sequence: CASSQVPGGSSYEQYF. The CDR3 DNA reads TGTGCCAGCAGCCAAGTCCCTGGCGGGAGCTCCTACGAGCAGTACTTC.

This rearrangement joins TRBV28 to TRBJ2-7, with 8 bases fitting TRBD1. Germline CDR1 is MDHEN and CDR2 is SYDVKM. Trimming took 7 bases from V and 5 from J; bases not matched to a gene: 10. This CDR3 spans 14 amino acids. The CDR3 spells CASIEGTGANEQYF. CDR3 sequence (DNA): TGTGCCAGCATCGAAGGGACAGGAGCCAACGAGCAGTACTTC.

This chain connects TRBV5-4 to TRBJ2-2, with 9 bases lining up with TRBD1. Germline V lookup: CDR1 SGHNT, CDR2 YYREEE (reference sequence). Unmatched junction bases numbered 9, after V lost 3 bases and J lost 3 bases. The CDR3 covers 17 residues. The CDR3 sequence is CASSSLPDRGYTGELFF. For the CDR3, the DNA is TGTGCCAGCAGCTCTCTCCCTGACAGGGGGTACACCGGGGAGCTGTTTTTT.

J is TRBJ1-1 and V is TRBV5-8; D is possibly TRBD1 (5 bases). This CDR3 is 15 amino acids long. The V end was cut by 0 bases, the J end by 4 bases, with 13 bases between. From germline, CDR1 is SGHTS and CDR2 YDEGEE. CDR3 protein: CASSLGIGATTEAFF. CDR3 nucleotide sequence: TGTGCCAGCAGCTTGGGGATAGGGGCGACCACTGAAGCTTTCTTT.

This clone was observed at least ten times. The chain uses TRBV19 and TRBJ2-7; 11 bases agree with TRBD2. Per the germline V gene, CDR1 is LNHDA and CDR2 is SQIVND (reference sequence). This CDR3 comprises 16 residues. After removal of 3 bases from V and 4 bases from J, the junction contained 8 bases not matched to a gene. In DNA, the CDR3 is TGTGCCAGTAGTATGGGCACTAGCGGGGGTCAATACGAGCAGTACTTC. Protein product: CASSMGTSGGQYEQYF.

As to this clone: The sample carries other DNA sequences with the same CDR3. The V call is TRBV28, the J call TRBJ2-3; TRBD2 matches 8 bases. CDR3 length: 14 residues. Germline V gene lookup returns CDR1 MDHEN and CDR2 SYDVKM. V trimming: 3 bases; J trimming: 1 base; junction bases outside the gene matches: 0. The CDR3 reads CASSLTSGTDTQYF. The DNA of the CDR3 is TGTGCCAGCAGTTTGACTAGCGGCACAGATACGCAGTATTTT. Based on the CDR3 plus reference TRBV28 and TRBJ2-3, the full variable domain is DVKVTQSSRYLVKRTGEKVFLECVQDMDHENMFWYRQDPGLGLRLIYFSYDVKMKEKGDIPEGYSVSREKKERFSLILESASTNQTSMYLCASSLTSGTDTQYFGPGTRLTVL.

V is TRBV30 and J is TRBJ2-1; TRBD2 matches at 11 bases. CDR3 length equals 15 residues. J was trimmed by 7 bases and V by 0 bases; bases with no gene match: 5. The germline V gene encodes CDR1 GTSNPN and CDR2 SVGIG (reference sequence). CDR3 DNA sequence: TGTGCCTGGAGTGTGATACTAGCGGGAGCAAATGAGCAGTTCTTC. Its translation is CAWSVILAGANEQFF.

The V call is TRBV7-3, the J call TRBJ2-1; D unclear. The ends were cut back, 2 bases at V and 0 bases at J, with 8 bases in the middle. There are 15 residues in the CDR3. Per germline, CDR1 SGHTA and CDR2 FQGTGA. CDR3 sequence reads: CASSLAVSSYNEQFF. DNA for the CDR3: TGTGCCAGCAGCTTAGCGGTGAGCTCCTACAATGAGCAGTTCTTC.

V and J are TRBV28 and TRBJ2-4; 7 bases agree with TRBD1. Germline V gene sequence: CDR1 MDHEN, CDR2 SYDVKM. The V and J ends lost 5 bases and 9 bases, in that order; junction bases with no gene match: 10. This CDR3 is built from 14 residues. Here the CDR3 reads CASSPYRGTVIQYF. CDR3 nucleotide sequence: TGTGCCAGCAGTCCCTATCGTGGGACAGTCATTCAGTACTTC.

This chain joins TRBV18 and TRBJ1-1; D is undetermined. The germline V gene encodes CDR1 KGHSH and CDR2 LQKENI. CDR3 length: 15 residues. Trimming cost V 0 bases and J 3 bases, with 11 bases left between them. The CDR3 region has the DNA TGTGCCAGCTCACCACCGGGCTCAGTAGACACTGAAGCTTTCTTT. Protein: CASSPPGSVDTEAFF. Combining the CDR3 with reference TRBV18 and TRBJ1-1 gives the whole variable domain NAGVMQNPRHLVRRRGQEARLRCSPMKGHSHVYWYRQLPEEGLKFMVYLQKENIIDESGMPKERFSAEFPKEGPSILRIQQVVRGDSAAYFCASSPPGSVDTEAFFGQGTRLTVV.

V is TRBV6-5 and J is TRBJ1-6; the D gene is possibly TRBD1 (5 bases). This CDR3 has 15 residues. From germline, CDR1 is MNHEY and CDR2 SVGAGI. V was pared by 7 bases and J by 2 bases, with 12 bases between. The CDR3 sequence is CASMAGRPYNSPLHF. DNA of the CDR3: TGTGCCAGCATGGCGGGACGGCCCTATAATTCACCCCTCCACTTT.

The rearrangement links TRBV6-5 to TRBJ2-7, with 10 bases aligning to TRBD1. Germline-derived CDR1 and CDR2 are MNHEY and SVGAGI. V trimming: 5 bases; J trimming: 1 base; junction bases outside the gene matches: 2. CDR3 length: 14 residues. The CDR3 protein is CASSRQGASYEQYF. CDR3 coding DNA: TGTGCCAGCAGTCGACAGGGGGCATCCTACGAGCAGTACTTC.

The rearrangement joins TRBV18 to TRBJ2-3; possible D gene TRBD1, 5 bases. V was shortened by 2 bases and J by 4 bases, with 10 bases between the two germline ends. The CDR3 is 14 residues long. The germline V gene has CDR1 KGHSH and CDR2 LQKENI. CDR3 sequence (DNA): TGTGCCAGCTCACCAAGGGGTCCGTCAGATACGCAGTATTTT. Translation: CASSPRGPSDTQYF.

The chain uses TRBV24-1 and TRBJ2-2; TRBD1 might be the D (6 bases). Germline lookup yields CDR1 KGHDR and CDR2 SFDVKD. The CDR3 is 17 amino acids. Between the trimmed V and J ends, which lost 4 bases and 0 bases, there was a span of 14 bases. Here the CDR3 reads CATSDSRQVANTGELFF. As DNA, the CDR3 is TGTGCCACCAGTGACTCTAGACAGGTGGCGAACACCGGGGAGCTGTTTTTT.

The chain employs TRBV6-2 or TRBV6-3 and TRBJ1-1; 8 positions agree with TRBD1. Germline CDR1 MNHEY, CDR2 SVGEGT. The CDR3 totals 14 residues. V was clipped by 5 bases and J by 0 bases; unmatched bases: 2. The CDR3 reads CASSTGGLNTEAFF. The CDR3 DNA reads TGTGCCAGCAGTACAGGGGGATTGAACACTGAAGCTTTCTTT.

This chain joins TRBV10-3 and TRBJ2-1, with 10 bases identical to TRBD2. Trimming removed 6 bases from V and 3 bases from J; junction bases left unmatched: 8. Germline V gene data show CDR1 as ENHRY and CDR2 as SYGVKD. The CDR3 length is 16 residues. Here the CDR3 reads CAIRGSLAGDYNEQFF. CDR3 DNA sequence: TGTGCCATCAGGGGGTCTCTAGCGGGGGACTACAATGAGCAGTTCTTC.

The rearrangement uses TRBV11-2 and TRBJ2-7, with 9 bases that match TRBD1. Germline CDR1 SGHAT, CDR2 FQNNGV. Trimming took 5 bases from V and 2 from J; bases not matched to a gene: 7. The CDR3 consists of 15 residues. The CDR3 sequence is CASSVTDRGPYEQYF. The CDR3 DNA reads as TGTGCCAGCAGCGTAACGGACAGGGGCCCCTACGAGCAGTACTTC.

The rearrangement links TRBV6-5 to TRBJ2-5; 8 positions match TRBD2. The CDR3 is made up of 12 amino acids. Trimming cost V 6 bases and J 13 bases; bases outside gene matches: 10. The V gene's germline CDR1 is MNHEY and CDR2 SVGAGI. In DNA form, the CDR3 reads TGTGCCAGCAGCCCCGGACCGGGACTAGGGTACTTC. Encoded protein: CASSPGPGLGYF.

V and J are TRBV5-5 and TRBJ1-3; D not certain. V shed 4 bases and J shed 0 bases, with 11 bases lying between them. CDR3 length: 15 amino acids. From germline, CDR1 is SGHKS and CDR2 YYEKEE (reference sequence). The CDR3, as DNA: TGTGCCAGCAGCCTAGAGTGGAGCTCTGGAAACACCATATATTTT. Translating gives CASSLEWSSGNTIYF.

V usage is TRBV18 and J usage is TRBJ1-6, with 8 bases identical to TRBD1. After removal of 3 bases from V and 10 bases from J, the junction contained 5 bases not matched to a gene. The CDR3 is 14 amino acids. Germline CDR1 reads KGHSH; CDR2 reads LQKENI. The CDR3 DNA sequence: TGTGCCAGCTCACCGGTTGGACAGGGATCACCCCTCCACTTT. This gives the protein CASSPVGQGSPLHF.

The chain employs TRBV10-3 and TRBJ1-2; D is uncertain. V was shortened by 2 bases and J by 6 bases, with 16 bases between the two germline ends. Germline CDR1 and CDR2: ENHRY and SYGVKD. This CDR3 comprises 15 residues. CDR3 region: CAISELREVTDGYTF. The CDR3, as DNA: TGTGCCATCAGTGAGCTCCGGGAGGTAACCGATGGCTACACCTTC.

The CDR3, as DNA: TGTGCCTGGACCCTGGGACAGGGTGCCTCCAATGAGCAGTTCTTC. It codes for CAWTLGQGASNEQFF. The chain couples TRBV30 to TRBJ2-1, with 9 bases lining up with TRBD1. Germline CDR1 is GTSNPN and CDR2 is SVGIG (reference sequence). V was clipped by 4 bases and J by 6 bases; unmatched bases: 10. There are 15 residues in the CDR3.

Details on this clone: Other DNA sequences within the sample encode an identical CDR3. The chain's CDR3 is CASSPGTQNTEAFF. The DNA for the CDR3 is TGTGCCAGCAGCCCGGGGACACAGAACACTGAAGCTTTCTTT. V usage is TRBV27 and J usage is TRBJ1-1, with D tentatively TRBD1 (6 bases). Looked up from germline, CDR1 is MNHEY and CDR2 is SMNVEV (reference sequence). This CDR3 region has 14 residues. With 6 bases removed from V and 1 base from J, the gap between germline ends came to 12 bases.